A single sample is the source of the 20 T cell receptor beta chains below, sequenced in a study of regulatory T cells in long-lasting Graves disease. Assembly of TCR beta libraries relied on iRepertoire HTBI primers together with Arm-PCR of CDR3 regions. Via MiXCR, TCRdb re-called the multiplex PCR reads, giving one row per CDR3 protein. The data show about 540,000 distinct CDR3 sequences, with roughly 13% seen just once and roughly 10% held by the top ten. Regarding time point: newly diagnosed GD, antithyroid drugs for less than 3 months. From RNA extracted from PBMCs, the TCR library was made. In addition, the sample was reused for a study of T cells in Graves' hyperthyroidism and ophthalmopathy.

The sequencing used peripheral blood mononuclear cells (PBMCs), collected at new diagnosis, from a patient treated with antithyroid drugs. Receptors were obtained from a man in his thirties or forties with Graves disease.

At least ten counts were recorded for this clonotype. The V and J genes are TRBV29-1 and TRBJ1-1; 12 nucleotides match TRBD1. CDR1 SQVTM and CDR2 ANQGSEA come from the germline V gene. This CDR3 contains 11 residues. V lost 4 bases and J lost 10; bases outside the gene matches: 1. CDR3 sequence: CSVGDRGRAFF. As DNA, the CDR3 is TGCAGCGTTGGGGACAGGGGGCGAGCTTTCTTT.

Many counts were recorded for this clonotype. The rearrangement uses TRBV12-3 or TRBV12-4 and TRBJ1-1; tentatively, D is TRBD1 (6 bases). Trimming shortened V by 7 bases and J by 7 bases, and 16 bases separated the two germline ends. The CDR3 runs 13 residues. As DNA, the CDR3 is TGTGCCAGCATCTTGGAGGGGGAAGTTGAAGCTTTCTTT. Protein product: CASILEGEVEAFF.

This clonotype turned up a few times. The genes are TRBV29-1 and TRBJ2-6; the D gene is possibly TRBD2 (5 bases). The CDR3 is 14 residues long. From germline, CDR1 is SQVTM and CDR2 ANQGSEA. Between the trimmed V and J ends, which lost 4 bases and 11 bases, there was a span of 18 bases. CDR3 nucleotide sequence: TGCAGCGTTGGAGTAGGCCCCCTGGAGGACGTCCTGACTTTC. This encodes CSVGVGPLEDVLTF.

This clonotype was detected ten times or more. V and J are TRBV12-5 and TRBJ2-7; no definite D call. The germline V gene encodes CDR1 LGHNT and CDR2 FRNRAP. The CDR3 is made up of 19 amino acids. V was trimmed by 1 base and J by 3 bases, leaving 25 bases between them. Here the CDR3 reads CASGLAGRIEAASFYEQYF. The CDR3 nucleotides read TGTGCTAGTGGTTTGGCCGGTCGGATTGAGGCAGCCAGCTTCTACGAGCAGTACTTC.

This clonotype was seen many times. This chain joins TRBV29-1 and TRBJ2-1; 9 bases map to TRBD1. CDR1 SQVTM and CDR2 ANQGSEA come from the germline V gene. The CDR3 covers 14 residues. The trim removed 5 bases at V and 7 bases at J, leaving 9 bases unmatched. In nucleotides, the CDR3 is TGCAGCGTTCGCGACAGGGGGACCCATAATGAGCAGTTCTTC. It specifies CSVRDRGTHNEQFF.

This clonotype was recorded many times. The V and J genes are TRBV10-3 and TRBJ1-5; D not resolved. The CDR3 consists of 16 residues. Germline V lookup: CDR1 ENHRY, CDR2 SYGVKD. V was cut by 2 bases and J by 2 bases, with 13 bases left in between. The CDR3 reads CAISEDLGRGNQPQHF. The CDR3 coding sequence is TGTGCCATCAGTGAGGATTTGGGCCGGGGCAATCAGCCCCAGCATTTT.

This clonotype was observed at least ten times. V gene TRBV28 combines with J gene TRBJ1-3, with D hard to call. V was clipped by 7 bases and J by 1 base, with 11 bases between them. Germline assignment: CDR1 MDHEN and CDR2 SYDVKM. This CDR3 spans 14 amino acids. CDR3 bases: TGTGCCAGCACCCTACGGAGGTCTGGAAACACCATATATTTT. Its protein product is CASTLRRSGNTIYF.

This clonotype has a count of ten or more. The CDR3 nucleotides read TGTGCCAGCACCCCCCGTGGCCTGGAGGGCAATCAGCCCCAGCATTTT. It yields the protein CASTPRGLEGNQPQHF. The V and J genes are TRBV6-1 and TRBJ1-5; unclear D gene. Germline V CDR1 and CDR2: MNHNS, SASEGT. The CDR3 is made up of 16 amino acids. V dropped 7 bases and J dropped 2 bases, with 18 bases sitting between them.

Ten or more counts support this clonotype. The chain carries TRBV9 and TRBJ1-4; D gene unclear. Trimming pared 0 bases from V and 11 bases from J, leaving 17 bases between. There are 15 residues in the CDR3. Germline V gene lookup returns CDR1 SGDLS and CDR2 YYNGEE. This CDR3 is CASSVDGEVDGKLFF. Here the CDR3 DNA reads TGTGCCAGCAGCGTAGACGGAGAAGTTGACGGGAAACTGTTTTTT. The entire variable domain, with the rest obtained from reference TRBV9 and TRBJ1-4, is as follows: DSGVTQTPKHLITATGQRVTLRCSPRSGDLSVYWYQQSLDQGLQFLIQYYNGEERAKGNILERFSAQQFPDLHSELNLSSLELGDSALYFCASSVDGEVDGKLFFGSGTQLSVL.

This clonotype was detected many times. The J gene is TRBJ2-1, the V gene TRBV10-3; no reliable D call. CDR1 ENHRY and CDR2 SYGVKD come from the germline V gene. Trimming shortened V by 6 bases and J by 5 bases, and 11 bases separated the two germline ends. The length of the CDR3 is 13 residues. The CDR3: CAIRAEIDNEQFF. In DNA, the CDR3 is TGTGCCATCAGGGCGGAGATAGACAATGAGCAGTTCTTC.

This clonotype was seen more than once but under ten times. The V gene is TRBV13, the J gene TRBJ2-5, with 13 positions matching TRBD2. Germline V lookup: CDR1 PRHDT, CDR2 FYEKMQ (reference sequence). The CDR3 loop spans 17 amino acids. J was trimmed by 2 bases and V by 6 bases; bases with no gene match: 9. The CDR3 protein is CASSPPGLAGDQETQYF. CDR3 DNA: TGTGCCAGCAGTCCCCCCGGACTAGCGGGAGATCAAGAGACCCAGTACTTC.

Ten or more counts support this clonotype. The J gene is TRBJ2-1, the V gene TRBV6-5; 7 bases fit TRBD2. CDR1 and CDR2 from the germline V gene are MNHEY and SVGAGI. The length of the CDR3 is 14 residues. The junction had 4 bases not matched to a gene; V was cut back by 2 bases and J by 6 bases. CDR3 sequence (DNA): TGTGCCAGCAGTTACAGGACTAGAGGCAATGAGCAGTTCTTC. Amino acids: CASSYRTRGNEQFF.

In its sample, this clonotype was seen many times. The chain uses TRBV5-6 and TRBJ2-1; 7 bases map to TRBD2. CDR3 length equals 17 residues. V was pared by 1 base and J by 3 bases, with 10 bases of the junction left unmatched. In germline, CDR1 is SGHDT, CDR2 YYEEEE. In DNA, the CDR3 is TGTGCCAGCAGCTTGATCGCGGGAGTAAGTGTCTACAATGAGCAGTTCTTC. As protein: CASSLIAGVSVYNEQFF.

This sequence joins TRBV18 and TRBJ2-7; TRBD1 is a possible D gene (5 bases). Germline CDR1 reads KGHSH; CDR2 reads LQKENI. The CDR3 runs to 14 residues. Trimming took off 6 bases at V and 2 bases at J, with 14 bases between the two ends. CDR3 protein: CASSGGQLTYEQYF. DNA of the CDR3: TGTGCCAGCTCGGGTGGACAACTGACCTACGAGCAGTACTTC. The full variable domain, with the rest looked up from reference TRBV18 and TRBJ2-7, is NAGVMQNPRHLVRRRGQEARLRCSPMKGHSHVYWYRQLPEEGLKFMVYLQKENIIDESGMPKERFSAEFPKEGPSILRIQQVVRGDSAAYFCASSGGQLTYEQYFGPGTRLTVT.

This clonotype was seen more than once but under ten times. The chain recombines TRBV20-1 with TRBJ2-7; 8 bases agree with TRBD2. V was pared by 0 bases and J by 2 bases, with 9 bases of the junction left unmatched. The CDR3 consists of 16 residues. Germline V lookup: CDR1 DFQATT, CDR2 SNEGSKA (reference sequence). The CDR3 loop reads CSARDLAGMITYEQYF. Written as DNA, the CDR3 is TGCAGTGCTAGAGACCTAGCGGGCATGATAACCTACGAGCAGTACTTC.

Many counts were recorded for this clonotype. V is TRBV20-1 and J is TRBJ2-3; 9 nucleotides match TRBD1. V lost 5 bases and J lost 2; bases outside the gene matches: 11. The length of the CDR3 is 16 residues. Germline V CDR1 and CDR2: DFQATT, SNEGSKA (reference sequence). The CDR3, as DNA: TGCAGTGCTCAAGACAGGGGGTTGGGGGACACAGATACGCAGTATTTT. Its translation: CSAQDRGLGDTDTQYF.

The chain has TRBV10-3 and TRBJ2-5, with 9 positions matching TRBD2. Germline trimming cut 1 base from V and 7 bases from J; bases unmatched to any gene: 7. Germline V gene data show CDR1 as ENHRY and CDR2 as SYGVKD. There are 15 residues in the CDR3. The CDR3 coding sequence is TGTGCCATCAGTGAGTTTGTAGCGGGAGCCGGGACCCAGTACTTC. It codes for CAISEFVAGAGTQYF.

This clonotype has a handful of counts. The chain links TRBV29-1 to TRBJ2-1; D is undetermined. V dropped 7 bases and J dropped 4 bases, with 14 bases sitting between them. The CDR3 loop spans 13 amino acids. The germline V gene has CDR1 SQVTM and CDR2 ANQGSEA. For the CDR3, the DNA is TGCAGCGCCCACAACCCGCGGTACAATGAGCAGTTCTTC. It specifies CSAHNPRYNEQFF.

This chain links TRBV7-8 with TRBJ1-3; D not resolved. The CDR3 runs to 13 residues. Trimming removed 5 bases from V and 1 base from J, with 6 bases in between. CDR1 is SGHVS, CDR2 FQNEAQ, per germline. The DNA of the CDR3 is TGTGCCAGCAGCCATAATTCTGGAAACACCATATATTTT. Translating it yields CASSHNSGNTIYF.

J is TRBJ1-2 and V is TRBV6-1, with TRBD1 matching over 9 bases. This CDR3 is 13 amino acids long. The germline V gene has CDR1 MNHNS and CDR2 SASEGT. The junction had 7 bases not matched to a gene; V was cut back by 9 bases and J by 5 bases. Written as DNA, the CDR3 is TGTGCCAGTATTGGACAGGGGTGGTATGGCTACACCTTC. Translating gives CASIGQGWYGYTF.